One and the same sample provided the 32 T cell receptor beta chains below, sequenced in a study of PD-1 blockade in classical Hodgkin lymphoma. Each patient's relapse followed autologous stem cell transplantation, and brentuximab vedotin exposure varied. The assay was immunoSEQ multiplex PCR, and TCRdb's table has in-frame clones only and misses some. Of approximately 160,000 clones listed, 78% are singletons. The input for sequencing was peripheral blood mononuclear cells (PBMCs), taken before the second cycle of nivolumab. These TCRs come from a human donor with classical Hodgkin lymphoma.

The CDR3 spells CASRGLAGEHEQYF. CDR3 DNA sequence: TGTGCCAGCAGGGGCTTAGCGGGAGAACACGAGCAGTACTTC. The V call is TRBV2, the J call TRBJ2-7, with 9 nucleotides matching TRBD2. Trimming took 6 bases from V and 5 from J; bases not matched to a gene: 8. This CDR3 contains 14 residues. CDR1 is SNHLY, CDR2 FYNNEI, per germline.

The gene calls are TRBV10-3 and TRBJ2-5; no firm D call. CDR1 is ENHRY, CDR2 SYGVKD, per germline. V gave up 0 bases and J gave up 2 bases, with 10 bases separating them. This CDR3 region has 15 residues. The CDR3 sequence: CAISESNGPQETQYF. The CDR3 nucleotides read TGTGCCATCAGTGAGTCGAACGGGCCACAAGAGACCCAGTACTTC.

V is TRBV5-4 and J is TRBJ2-1, with TRBD2 matching over 12 bases. The CDR3 has 18 residues. The J segment lost 3 bases and the V segment lost 4 bases, leaving 11 bases of the junction unmatched. CDR1 and CDR2 (germline): SGHNT, YYREEE (reference sequence). CDR3 loop: CASSGLAGGPKNYNEQFF. In DNA, the CDR3 is TGTGCCAGCAGCGGCCTAGCGGGAGGGCCAAAAAACTACAATGAGCAGTTCTTC.

This chain connects TRBV7-8 to TRBJ1-1; maybe TRBD1 (6 bases). The CDR3 length is 14 residues. V lost 2 bases to trimming and J lost 4 bases, with 11 bases between them. CDR1 and CDR2 from the germline V gene are SGHVS and FQNEAQ. The CDR3 here is CASSLSGEVTEAFF. CDR3 bases: TGTGCCAGCAGCTTATCAGGGGAGGTCACTGAAGCTTTCTTT.

The CDR3 sequence is CASSYSPRDSLYGYTF. CDR3 coding DNA: TGTGCCAGCAGTTACTCTCCCCGGGACAGCTTGTATGGCTACACCTTC. The chain employs TRBV6-5 and TRBJ1-2, with TRBD1 matching over 7 bases. There are 16 residues in the CDR3. Germline V CDR1 and CDR2: MNHEY, SVGAGI. V dropped 0 bases and J dropped 5; count of bases not matched to a gene: 9.

V and J are TRBV13 and TRBJ1-1; 9 nucleotides line up with TRBD1. The CDR3 totals 21 residues. Losses at the gene ends were 5 bases for V and 0 bases for J; bases not matched to a gene: 22. From germline, CDR1 is PRHDT and CDR2 FYEKMQ (reference sequence). CDR3 in amino acids: CASSPQHRTGALLRVNTEAFF. The CDR3 DNA follows: TGTGCCAGCAGCCCACAACACCGGACAGGGGCTCTCCTGCGCGTGAACACTGAAGCTTTCTTT.

This clone appeared once. V and J are TRBV28 and TRBJ2-7; 9 nucleotides line up with TRBD2. With 5 bases clipped from V and 4 bases from J, the junction kept 3 bases outside the gene matches. The germline CDR1 and CDR2 sequences are MDHEN and SYDVKM. The CDR3 is 13 residues long. CDR3 DNA: TGTGCCAGCAGTCTAGCGGGAAATTACGAGCAGTACTTC. Translating it yields CASSLAGNYEQYF.

This chain joins TRBV11-3 and TRBJ2-3; TRBD2 agrees at 7 bases. Germline V gives CDR1 SGHNT, CDR2 YENEEA. CDR3 length: 15 amino acids. With V trimmed by 1 base and J by 3 bases, 4 bases remained unmatched. CDR3 loop: CASSLGLADTDTQYF. CDR3 in DNA: TGTGCCAGCAGCTTAGGGCTAGCGGATACAGATACGCAGTATTTT.

The sample holds one count of this clone. V gene TRBV21-1 combines with J gene TRBJ1-1. TRBV21-1 is a listed pseudogene. CDR3 length: 15 amino acids. The DNA of the CDR3 is TGTGCCAGCAGCAAAGAGAGGGGGGGTTTTTATGAAGCTTTCTTT. It is translated as CASSKERGGFYEAFF.

This clone was detected only once. The rearrangement links TRBV4-2 to TRBJ2-1; the D is unclear. The CDR3 totals 13 residues. Trimming stripped 2 bases from V and 8 bases from J, with 10 bases between. Germline V CDR1 and CDR2: LGHNA, YNFKEQ. This CDR3 is CASSQLLVDEQFF. The CDR3 coding sequence is TGTGCCAGCAGCCAACTCCTTGTGGATGAGCAGTTCTTC.

The J gene is TRBJ1-4, the V gene TRBV7-8; D may be TRBD1 (5 bases). V lost 0 bases to trimming and J lost 7 bases, with 9 bases between them. The CDR3 extends over 14 amino acids. Germline assignment: CDR1 SGHVS and CDR2 FQNEAQ. CDR3 sequence: CASSLALTGEKLFF. For the CDR3, the DNA is TGTGCCAGCAGCTTAGCGCTTACAGGTGAAAAACTGTTTTTT. The variable domain in full, with the rest retrieved from reference TRBV7-8 and TRBJ1-4, is GAGVSQSPRYKVAKRGQDVALRCDPISGHVSLFWYQQALGQGPEFLTYFQNEAQLDKSGLPSDRFFAERPEGSVSTLKIQRTQQEDSAVYLCASSLALTGEKLFFGSGTQLSVL.

The rearrangement uses TRBV7-3 and TRBJ2-2; D remains unclear. This CDR3 contains 12 residues. Germline V gives CDR1 SGHTA, CDR2 FQGTGA. V was pared by 4 bases and J by 8 bases, with 8 bases between. CDR3 residues: CASSWGSGELFF. CDR3 in DNA: TGTGCCAGCAGCTGGGGATCAGGGGAGCTGTTTTTT.

This clone appeared a single time. The chain carries TRBV11-2 and TRBJ2-1; 15 bases fit TRBD2. Germline-derived CDR1 and CDR2 are SGHAT and FQNNGV. Trimming at V came to 3 bases and at J to 5 bases, leaving 2 bases not matched to a gene. The CDR3 is 16 amino acids. The CDR3 DNA reads as TGTGCCAGCAGCTTCCGGACTAGCGGGAGGGACAATGAGCAGTTCTTC. This codes for CASSFRTSGRDNEQFF.

In the case of this clone: Mismatch with germline at one junction end may stem from a read error. The J gene is TRBJ1-5, the V gene TRBV7-7; no definite D call. Germline CDR1 and CDR2: SSHAT and FNYEAQ (reference sequence). The CDR3 consists of 13 residues. CDR3 nucleotide sequence: TGTGCTAGCAGCCCTGGGCCTGATCAGCCCCAGCATTTT. Protein: CASSPGPDQPQHF.

The CDR3 sequence is CASSSGQVDEKLFF. DNA of the CDR3: TGTGCCAGCAGCTCCGGACAGGTCGATGAAAAACTGTTTTTT. The rearrangement links TRBV7-2 to TRBJ1-4, with 7 nucleotides matching TRBD1. CDR1 is SGHTA and CDR2 is FQGNSA in the germline V gene. Trimming removed 4 bases from V and 6 bases from J; junction bases left unmatched: 5. This CDR3 region has 14 residues.

The V and J genes are TRBV10-3 and TRBJ2-3, with D possibly being TRBD1 or TRBD2 (5 bases each). Germline CDR1 and CDR2: ENHRY and SYGVKD. V gave up 5 bases and J gave up 1 base, with 13 bases separating them. This CDR3 has 15 amino acids. CDR3 residues: CAISTPGRGTDTQYF. DNA of the CDR3: TGTGCCATCAGTACCCCAGGGAGAGGCACAGATACGCAGTATTTT.

The chain joins TRBV4-2 to TRBJ2-7; maybe TRBD2 (7 bases). The germline V and J ends were trimmed by 6 bases and 0 bases, with 15 bases remaining between them. The V gene's germline CDR1 is LGHNA and CDR2 YNFKEQ. The CDR3 has 15 amino acids. The chain's CDR3 is CASSYREGLSYEQYF. CDR3 sequence (DNA): TGTGCCAGCAGTTACAGGGAGGGGCTCTCCTACGAGCAGTACTTC.

The chain recombines TRBV5-6 with TRBJ2-6; D call uncertain. Germline loops: CDR1 SGHDT, CDR2 YYEEEE. The CDR3 sequence is 13 residues long. V was cut by 4 bases and J by 4 bases, with 6 bases left in between. CDR3 loop: CASSRAGANVLTF. CDR3 coding DNA: TGTGCCAGCAGCAGGGCCGGGGCCAACGTCCTGACTTTC.

The chain couples TRBV7-3 to TRBJ1-4; D gene uncertain. This CDR3 has 13 amino acids. Between the trimmed V and J ends, which lost 2 bases and 8 bases, there was a span of 9 bases. From germline, CDR1 is SGHTA and CDR2 FQGTGA. The CDR3 loop reads CASSLVVQEKLFF. The CDR3 nucleotides read TGTGCCAGCAGCTTAGTTGTACAGGAAAAACTGTTTTTT.

This chain links TRBV9 with TRBJ2-5, with 12 bases fitting TRBD2. The CDR3 consists of 16 residues. Germline values: CDR1 SGDLS, CDR2 YYNGEE. The V gene end was trimmed by 0 bases and the J gene end by 2 bases; junction bases not matched to a gene: 2. The CDR3 protein is CASSVGLAGVQETQYF. The CDR3 coding sequence is TGTGCCAGCAGCGTAGGACTAGCGGGAGTGCAAGAGACCCAGTACTTC.

This sequence joins TRBV9 and TRBJ2-7; the D gene is possibly TRBD1 (5 bases). This CDR3 is 14 amino acids long. Trimming pared 4 bases from V and 3 bases from J, leaving 14 bases between. Germline V gene data show CDR1 as SGDLS and CDR2 as YYNGEE. The CDR3 spells CASSPQTAHYEQYF. In nucleotides, the CDR3 is TGTGCCAGCAGCCCCCAGACAGCACACTACGAGCAGTACTTC. The entire variable domain, with the rest obtained from reference TRBV9 and TRBJ2-7, is as follows: DSGVTQTPKHLITATGQRVTLRCSPRSGDLSVYWYQQSLDQGLQFLIQYYNGEERAKGNILERFSAQQFPDLHSELNLSSLELGDSALYFCASSPQTAHYEQYFGPGTRLTVT.

This clone was observed a handful of times. For the CDR3, the DNA is TGTGCCAGCAGTTCCTCTGGGACAGGCTATAATTCACCCCTCCACTTT. Translating it yields CASSSSGTGYNSPLHF. The V call is TRBV6-6, the J call TRBJ1-6, with TRBD1 identical over 8 bases. Germline V lookup: CDR1 MNHNY, CDR2 SVGAGI (reference sequence). The V gene end was trimmed by 4 bases and the J gene end by 3 bases; junction bases not matched to a gene: 5. The CDR3 totals 16 residues.

The genes are TRBV10-3 and TRBJ2-7, with TRBD1 matching 9 bases. This CDR3 has 14 residues. Germline lookup yields CDR1 ENHRY and CDR2 SYGVKD. J was trimmed by 3 bases and V by 9 bases; bases with no gene match: 9. CDR3 DNA: TGTGCCATACACACCGGGACAGGGAACTACGAGCAGTACTTC. Its translation is CAIHTGTGNYEQYF.

The sample holds many counts of this clone. The rearrangement joins TRBV4-2 to TRBJ2-3; 9 bases are shared with TRBD1. The CDR3 totals 17 residues. CDR1 and CDR2 (germline): LGHNA, YNFKEQ. V shed 2 bases, J shed 1 base, and the junction held 7 bases outside the gene matches. Written as DNA, the CDR3 is TGTGCCAGCAGCCAACACAGGGGGCAGGGAGGCACAGATACGCAGTATTTT. Protein: CASSQHRGQGGTDTQYF.

A word on this clone: Different DNA sequences within this sample yield the same CDR3. The CDR3 is CASSPLETQYF. In DNA, the CDR3 is TGTGCCAGCAGCCCACTAGAGACCCAGTACTTC. V gene TRBV11-2 combines with J gene TRBJ2-5; D unclear. Germline V gives CDR1 SGHAT, CDR2 FQNNGV. This CDR3 has 11 residues. Trimming left V 5 bases short and J 4 bases short, with 5 bases between.

J is TRBJ2-7 and V is TRBV11-3; 8 positions match TRBD1. V was clipped by 1 base and J by 2 bases; unmatched bases: 4. Germline V lookup: CDR1 SGHNT, CDR2 YENEEA. The CDR3 totals 15 residues. The CDR3 DNA sequence: TGTGCCAGCAGCTTAGGAGGGACAGGCACCTACGAGCAGTACTTC. This codes for CASSLGGTGTYEQYF.

CDR3 nucleotide sequence: TGTGCCAGCAGCTTAACTGGATTAGTGAACACTGAAGCTTTCTTT. Translated: CASSLTGLVNTEAFF. This chain uses TRBV7-3 with TRBJ1-1; no definite D call. Germline V CDR1 and CDR2: SGHTA, FQGTGA. Trimming removed 0 bases from V and 0 bases from J, with 8 bases in between. The CDR3 runs to 15 residues.

The chain employs TRBV2 and TRBJ2-1, with 9 bases lining up with TRBD1. V lost 7 bases, J lost 8 bases, and 9 bases stayed unmatched. Germline CDR1 reads SNHLY; CDR2 reads FYNNEI. This CDR3 is built from 14 residues. CDR3 residues: CASMRGQGMDEQFF. Written as DNA, the CDR3 is TGTGCCAGCATGAGGGGACAGGGTATGGATGAGCAGTTCTTC.

This chain uses TRBV5-1 with TRBJ2-1; the match to TRBD2 covers 8 bases. Germline V gene sequence: CDR1 SGHRS, CDR2 YFSETQ. The CDR3 is made up of 17 amino acids. The V gene end was trimmed by 2 bases and the J gene end by 5 bases; junction bases not matched to a gene: 12. CDR3 region: CASSLTGTRGWDNEQFF. For the CDR3, the DNA is TGCGCCAGCAGCTTAACCGGGACTAGGGGTTGGGACAATGAGCAGTTCTTC.

DNA of the CDR3: TGTGCCAGCAGCCGAACAGGGGACTATGGCTACACCTTC. Its protein is CASSRTGDYGYTF. The chain couples TRBV6-5 to TRBJ1-2, with TRBD1 matching 7 bases. The CDR3 has 13 amino acids. Germline CDR1 and CDR2: MNHEY and SVGAGI. V lost 6 bases, J lost 3 bases, and 4 bases stayed unmatched.

CDR3 DNA sequence: TGTGCCAGCAGTCCTCCGGGACTCCTCTACGAGCAGTACTTC. Protein product: CASSPPGLLYEQYF. The rearrangement uses TRBV6-6 and TRBJ2-7; weak D call: TRBD2 (6 bases). Germline values: CDR1 MNHNY, CDR2 SVGAGI (reference sequence). The CDR3 is made up of 14 amino acids. Trimming removed 5 bases at V and 3 bases at J, with 14 bases between.

The J gene is TRBJ1-2, the V gene TRBV27, with 7 bases lining up with TRBD1. V was clipped by 3 bases and J by 4 bases; unmatched bases: 8. The CDR3 length is 15 residues. Germline CDR1 reads MNHEY; CDR2 reads SMNVEV (reference sequence). The DNA of the CDR3 is TGTGCCAGCAGTTTTCTGACAGGGTCCCTCTATGGCTACACCTTC. Protein product: CASSFLTGSLYGYTF.